What follows is one T cell receptor (beta chain) and its context. Its antigen is unknown. The data were obtained in a study of CD8 T cells in ankylosing spondylitis. J was trimmed by 4 bases and V by 6 bases; bases with no gene match: 7. Germline CDR1 is MNHEY and CDR2 is SVGEGT. The CDR3 covers 14 residues. 5'-RACE, quantitative and with molecular barcodes, yielded the TCR beta libraries. One entry per CDR3 protein, called by TCRdb with MiXCR from the 5' RACE reads. The sample carries around 250,000 distinct CDR3 sequences, about 20% recorded once. Study-wide results and limits: There were earlier reports of some motif variants in reactive arthritis synovial fluid and blood. There was a TCR beta motif, made of eight highly homologous variants, that appeared characteristic of ankylosing spondylitis blood. Significant enrichment of disease-linked clones was reported in matched ankylosing spondylitis synovial fluid.

The chain couples TRBV6-2 or TRBV6-3 to TRBJ2-3, with TRBD2 matching 7 bases. The TCR was taken from a male donor with ankylosing spondylitis or in good health (not recorded which). The source material was blood, either unsorted or a sorted T cell fraction (not recorded which). The CDR3 here is CASRAWDYADTQYF. CDR3 sequence (DNA): TGTGCCAGCAGGGCGTGGGACTACGCAGATACGCAGTATTTT.